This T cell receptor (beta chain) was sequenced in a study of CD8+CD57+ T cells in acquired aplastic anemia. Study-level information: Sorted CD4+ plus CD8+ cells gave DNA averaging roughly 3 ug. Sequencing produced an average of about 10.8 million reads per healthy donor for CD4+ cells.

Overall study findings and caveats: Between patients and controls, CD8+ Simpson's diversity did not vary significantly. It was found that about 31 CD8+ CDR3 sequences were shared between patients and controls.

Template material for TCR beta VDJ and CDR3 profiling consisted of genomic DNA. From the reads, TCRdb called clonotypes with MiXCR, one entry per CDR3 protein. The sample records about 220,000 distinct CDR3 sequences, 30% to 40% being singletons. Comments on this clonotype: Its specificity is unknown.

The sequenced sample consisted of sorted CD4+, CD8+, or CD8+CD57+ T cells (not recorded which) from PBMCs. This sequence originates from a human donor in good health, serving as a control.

The CDR3 loop is CASSMGTDGYTF. In DNA, the CDR3 is TGTGCCAGTAGTATGGGGACAGATGGCTACACCTTC. The genes are TRBV19 and TRBJ1-2; 7 positions match TRBD1. V shed 3 bases, J shed 6 bases, and the junction held 1 base outside the gene matches. Germline V CDR1 and CDR2: LNHDA, SQIVND (reference sequence). CDR3 length: 12 residues.